Listed below are T cell receptor beta chains from one sample, sequenced in a study of T cell clones after liver transplantation. Profiling relied on immunoSEQ multiplex PCR, and the TCRdb table lists in-frame clones only, not all of them. The table records 45,000 to 60,000 clones, approximately 70% of them present only once. Sample: CD4+ T cells from blood, taken at the approximately 16-month timepoint. These receptors all come from a human patient who received a liver transplant. The graft donor may be the source of some T cells. The CDR3 runs from the conserved cysteine through the conserved F or W. Each record gives: J gene, clone size, V gene, D gene, CDR3 length, CDR3 protein, CDR3 DNA. A D gene is named only where the DNA matches it firmly. For some rows the clone size is stated as once, few or many, or as a class when expanded; others skip it.

J gene: TRBJ1-2
clone size: NA
V gene: TRBV5-8
D gene: NA
CDR3 length: 15
CDR3 protein: CASSLASGKHYGYTF
CDR3 DNA: TGTGCCAGCAGCTTGGCGTCAGGGAAGCACTATGGCTACACCTTC

J gene: TRBJ2-1
clone size: few
V gene: TRBV29-1
D gene: NA
CDR3 length: 14
CDR3 protein: CSVTKGIGVNEQFF
CDR3 DNA: TGCAGCGTTACTAAGGGTATTGGAGTGAATGAGCAGTTCTTC

J gene: TRBJ2-3
clone size: NA
V gene: TRBV27
D gene: NA
CDR3 length: 14
CDR3 protein: CASSLYQSTDTQYF
CDR3 DNA: TGTGCCAGCAGTTTGTACCAGAGCACAGATACGCAGTATTTT

J gene: TRBJ2-2
clone size: many
V gene: TRBV5-6
D gene: NA
CDR3 length: 15
CDR3 protein: CASSLGQLNTGELFF
CDR3 DNA: TGTGCCAGCAGCTTGGGACAGCTTAACACCGGGGAGCTGTTTTTT

J gene: TRBJ2-1
clone size: NA
V gene: TRBV28
D gene: TRBD1
CDR3 length: 14
CDR3 protein: CASSSPYRGGEQFF
CDR3 DNA: TGTGCCAGCAGCTCCCCATACAGGGGCGGAGAGCAGTTCTTC

J gene: TRBJ2-1
clone size: NA
V gene: TRBV6-6
D gene: TRBD2
CDR3 length: 15
CDR3 protein: CASSYPGLAGSEQFF
CDR3 DNA: TGTGCCAGCAGTTACCCCGGACTAGCGGGTAGTGAGCAGTTCTTC

J gene: TRBJ2-5
clone size: few
V gene: TRBV29-1
D gene: NA
CDR3 length: 14
CDR3 protein: CSVGDVGSSGTQYF
CDR3 DNA: TGCAGCGTGGGGGACGTCGGGAGTTCTGGGACCCAGTACTTC

J gene: TRBJ2-3
clone size: NA
V gene: TRBV14
D gene: NA
CDR3 length: 13
CDR3 protein: CASSQLDTDTQYF
CDR3 DNA: TGTGCCAGCAGCCAGTTAGACACAGATACGCAGTATTTT

J gene: TRBJ2-2
clone size: NA
V gene: TRBV6-5
D gene: NA
CDR3 length: 13
CDR3 protein: CASSKYGPGELFF
CDR3 DNA: TGTGCCAGCAGTAAATACGGCCCCGGGGAGCTGTTTTTT

J gene: TRBJ1-5
clone size: NA
V gene: TRBV6-6
D gene: NA
CDR3 length: 14
CDR3 protein: CASSSRQSNQPQHF
CDR3 DNA: TGTGCCAGCAGTTCAAGACAGTCCAATCAGCCCCAGCATTTT

J gene: TRBJ1-1
clone size: NA
V gene: TRBV18
D gene: NA
CDR3 length: 13
CDR3 protein: CASSPLPTFEAFF
CDR3 DNA: TGTGCCAGCTCACCGCTGCCCACCTTTGAAGCTTTCTTT

J gene: TRBJ2-1
clone size: NA
V gene: TRBV7-2
D gene: NA
CDR3 length: 12
CDR3 protein: CASSLERNEQFF
CDR3 DNA: TGTGCCAGCAGCTTAGAGCGCAATGAGCAGTTCTTC

J gene: TRBJ1-4
clone size: NA
V gene: TRBV15
D gene: NA
CDR3 length: 14
CDR3 protein: CATSKGTANEKLFF
CDR3 DNA: TGTGCCACCAGCAAGGGGACGGCTAATGAAAAACTGTTTTTT

J gene: TRBJ2-1
clone size: once
V gene: TRBV7-2
D gene: NA
CDR3 length: 15
CDR3 protein: CASSLAALPGNEQFF
CDR3 DNA: TGTGCCAGCAGCTTAGCGGCCCTTCCCGGGAATGAGCAGTTCTTC

J gene: TRBJ2-3
clone size: NA
V gene: TRBV10-3
D gene: TRBD2
CDR3 length: 16
CDR3 protein: CAISEGTSGSIGTQYF
CDR3 DNA: TGTGCCATCAGTGAGGGGACTAGCGGGAGTATTGGTACGCAGTATTTT

J gene: TRBJ1-2
clone size: NA
V gene: TRBV11-2
D gene: NA
CDR3 length: 13
CDR3 protein: CASSLKGNYGYTF
CDR3 DNA: TGTGCCAGCAGCTTAAAAGGGAACTATGGCTACACCTTC

J gene: TRBJ1-5
clone size: once
V gene: TRBV19
D gene: NA
CDR3 length: 14
CDR3 protein: CASSIDNSNQPQHF
CDR3 DNA: TGTGCCAGTAGTATAGATAATAGCAATCAGCCCCAGCATTTT

J gene: TRBJ1-6
clone size: once
V gene: TRBV4-2
D gene: NA
CDR3 length: 16
CDR3 protein: CASSQAARRSNSPLHF
CDR3 DNA: TGTGCCAGCAGCCAAGCTGCCAGGCGTTCTAATTCACCCCTCCACTTT

J gene: TRBJ2-2
clone size: NA
V gene: TRBV30
D gene: TRBD1
CDR3 length: 13
CDR3 protein: CAWGRQGVGELFF
CDR3 DNA: TGTGCCTGGGGGCGACAGGGGGTCGGGGAGCTGTTTTTT

J gene: TRBJ2-5
clone size: once
V gene: TRBV5-1
D gene: NA
CDR3 length: 15
CDR3 protein: CASSTGGSGQETQYF
CDR3 DNA: TGCGCCAGCTCCACGGGGGGCTCGGGCCAAGAGACCCAGTACTTC

J gene: TRBJ1-1
clone size: NA
V gene: TRBV14
D gene: TRBD1
CDR3 length: 15
CDR3 protein: CASSAGTGDNTEAFF
CDR3 DNA: TGTGCCAGCAGTGCCGGGACAGGGGACAACACTGAAGCTTTCTTT

J gene: TRBJ2-3
clone size: once
V gene: TRBV4-3
D gene: TRBD2
CDR3 length: 17
CDR3 protein: CASSQDRLAASTDTQYF
CDR3 DNA: TGCGCCAGCAGCCAAGATAGGCTAGCGGCTAGCACAGATACGCAGTATTTT

J gene: TRBJ2-1
clone size: NA
V gene: TRBV15
D gene: NA
CDR3 length: 14
CDR3 protein: CATSRAGTWDEQFF
CDR3 DNA: TGTGCCACCAGCAGGGCCGGGACGTGGGATGAGCAGTTCTTC

J gene: TRBJ2-5
clone size: NA
V gene: TRBV5-1
D gene: NA
CDR3 length: 16
CDR3 protein: CASSLAGGLTQETQYF
CDR3 DNA: TGCGCCAGCAGCTTGGCCGGAGGGCTGACCCAAGAGACCCAGTACTTC

J gene: TRBJ1-5
clone size: NA
V gene: TRBV19
D gene: NA
CDR3 length: 14
CDR3 protein: CASSPVAGFQPQHF
CDR3 DNA: TGTGCCAGTTCCCCCGTAGCGGGATTTCAGCCCCAGCATTTT

J gene: TRBJ1-2
clone size: once
V gene: TRBV5-1
D gene: TRBD1
CDR3 length: 13
CDR3 protein: CASSLAQGDGYTF
CDR3 DNA: TGCGCCAGCAGCTTGGCCCAGGGGGATGGCTACACCTTC

J gene: TRBJ2-4
clone size: few
V gene: TRBV28
D gene: TRBD2
CDR3 length: 14
CDR3 protein: CATLRQAGVFIQYF
CDR3 DNA: TGTGCCACCTTGCGACAAGCGGGAGTCTTCATTCAGTACTTC

J gene: TRBJ2-7
clone size: few
V gene: TRBV27
D gene: TRBD1
CDR3 length: 13
CDR3 protein: CASSETGPYEQYF
CDR3 DNA: TGTGCCAGCAGTGAGACAGGGCCCTACGAGCAGTACTTC

J gene: TRBJ1-2
clone size: NA
V gene: TRBV5-6
D gene: TRBD1
CDR3 length: 16
CDR3 protein: CASSSPGTGASYGYTF
CDR3 DNA: TGTGCCAGCAGCTCTCCCGGGACAGGGGCATCCTATGGCTACACCTTC

J gene: TRBJ1-1
clone size: NA
V gene: TRBV13
D gene: TRBD1
CDR3 length: 17
CDR3 protein: CASSLGSWDSLNTEAFF
CDR3 DNA: TGTGCCAGCAGCTTAGGATCCTGGGACAGTTTGAACACTGAAGCTTTCTTT

J gene: TRBJ2-2
clone size: NA
V gene: TRBV19
D gene: TRBD2
CDR3 length: 15
CDR3 protein: CASSTRPSGLGELFF
CDR3 DNA: TGTGCCAGTAGTACTCGGCCTAGCGGGCTCGGGGAGCTGTTTTTT

J gene: TRBJ1-1
clone size: NA
V gene: TRBV7-2
D gene: NA
CDR3 length: 13
CDR3 protein: CASSLAGNTEAFF
CDR3 DNA: TGTGCCAGCAGCTTAGCTGGGAACACTGAAGCTTTCTTT

J gene: TRBJ1-1
clone size: NA
V gene: TRBV6-1
D gene: NA
CDR3 length: 10
CDR3 protein: CASSELEAFF
CDR3 DNA: TGTGCCAGCAGTGAATTGGAGGCTTTCTTT

J gene: TRBJ2-5
clone size: NA
V gene: TRBV5-5
D gene: NA
CDR3 length: 14
CDR3 protein: CASSLGDRKETQYF
CDR3 DNA: TGTGCCAGCAGCTTGGGCGACAGAAAAGAGACCCAGTACTTC

J gene: TRBJ1-1
clone size: NA
V gene: TRBV10-1
D gene: NA
CDR3 length: 13
CDR3 protein: CASSLPGEAEAFF
CDR3 DNA: TGCGCCAGCAGCCTCCCGGGGGAAGCTGAAGCTTTCTTT

J gene: TRBJ2-5
clone size: NA
V gene: TRBV11-3
D gene: TRBD2
CDR3 length: 15
CDR3 protein: CASSSGLARSETQYF
CDR3 DNA: TGTGCCAGCAGCTCCGGACTAGCGAGGTCAGAGACCCAGTACTTC